This T cell receptor (beta chain) was profiled in a study of circulating and synovial CD4+ cells in juvenile arthritis. Germline loops: CDR1 SGDLS, CDR2 YYNGEE. The length of the CDR3 is 14 residues. Study results and limitations: Bulk blood CD4 repertoires were more diverse than these.

Only in-frame clones appear in the TCRdb table, and some are missing; sequencing was by immunoSEQ multiplex PCR. This repertoire shows some 33,000 clones, 90% to 95% found once; its top ten account for less than 0.8%. This clone was recorded once. Its antigen is undetermined. Germline is not matched at one junction end, which may reflect a read error. The sample carries other DNA sequences with the same CDR3. Material: CD4+ T cells from blood. The chain combines TRBV9 with TRBJ1-6; D is unresolved. This clonotype was obtained from a human donor with juvenile idiopathic arthritis. Here the CDR3 reads CASSVGGENSPLHF. The CDR3 DNA follows: TGTGCCAGCAGCGTGGGCGGGGAGAATTCCCCCCTCCACTTT.